This entry concerns a single TCR beta chain. Those enrolled, adults aged roughly 18 to 90 years, came from some 23 US areas. For recovered donors of Cohort 3, there were two negative PCRs, clearance, or symptom resolution. Per the authors' pipeline: The authors estimated nucleated cell counts from reference gene primer amplification. Libraries were prepared by immunoSEQ multiplex PCR; TCRdb keeps only in-frame clonotypes and omits some of them. D and trimming were read from the DNA, whereas the V and J calls and clone size are those reported in that table. There are over 300,000 clones in the sample; 86% occur only once, and 10% lies in the top ten. These data come from a study of blood T cell repertoires in COVID-19. Study summary: T cells, B-cell-depleted T cells, or PBMCs supplied cDNA or gDNA.

CDR3 length: 14 residues. Deletions cut 1 base from V and 5 bases from J, with 12 bases between. CDR1 and CDR2 from the germline V gene are SGDLS and YYNGEE. The V and J genes are TRBV9 and TRBJ1-1; D uncertain. The source of this sequence is a woman between 18 and 29 years old who had recovered from COVID-19. The sequencing sample was made of PBMCs or T cells enriched from blood (not recorded which). The CDR3, as DNA: TGTGCCAGCAGCGTATGGGGAGAAGGGACTGAAGCTTTCTTT. This sequence encodes CASSVWGEGTEAFF.